Listed below are T cell receptor beta chains from one sample, sequenced in a study of blood T cell repertoires in COVID-19. Data came from immunoSEQ multiplex PCR; TCRdb stores just in-frame clones and leaves some out. The table lists about 140,000 clones, 80% of them singletons. Sequencing was performed on peripheral blood. The receptors were gathered from a man between 65 and 80 years old who had recovered from COVID-19. The CDR3 runs from the conserved cysteine through the conserved F or W. A D gene is named only where the DNA matches it firmly.

V	D	CDR3
TRBV7-8	TRBD2	CASSSGLATEQYF
TRBV9	NA	CASSVEGSGLLSGNTIYF
TRBV6-5	TRBD2	CASSYSAGGSEQYF
TRBV27	TRBD1	CASSAYRGYYGYTF
TRBV10-1	NA	CASSLPGENEQFF
TRBV11-2	TRBD1	CASSAEGRGLGNTIYF
TRBV6-6	TRBD1	CASRVGQGVNTEAFF
TRBV30	NA	CAWSVEGLPYEQYF
TRBV27	TRBD1	CASSQSLSGTGGRTQYF
TRBV18	TRBD2	CASSQGTSGYEQYF
TRBV24-1	NA	CATSDSQVGNTGELFF
TRBV20-1	TRBD1	CSASGQGGHNEQFF
TRBV11-2	NA	CASSQAGGNSPLHF
TRBV7-6	TRBD1	CASSLVVGGLGYGYTF
TRBV19	TRBD1	CASSTRQGSYNEQFF
TRBV19	NA	CASSVQGFDSYNEQFF
TRBV11-2	TRBD2	CASSLMTSFKSLLSYEQYF
TRBV5-1	TRBD2	CASSYSGRAGDTQYF
TRBV30	NA	CAWSVGRGDYGYTF
TRBV9	NA	CASSVQGETQYF
TRBV20-1	NA	CSASFMEGIYF
TRBV4-2	TRBD2	CASSQDSSGINEQYF
TRBV7-6	NA	CASSESGASGQPQHF
TRBV3-1/TRBV3-2	TRBD2	CASSHRANGRAGTIQYF
TRBV28	NA	CASSLAGIGYTF
TRBV10-2	NA	CASSESGIEQYF
TRBV4-2	NA	CASSPTGTGELFF
TRBV12-3/TRBV12-4	TRBD2	CASSLTSGIEQFF
TRBV27	TRBD2	CASSPTGVAGEQFF
TRBV15	NA	CATSRPEGYSYEQYF
TRBV7-2	TRBD2	CASSPSVGGGQETQYF
TRBV27	NA	CASSFTWGGTDTQYF
TRBV5-1	NA	CASSADGMNNEQFF
TRBV7-2	NA	CASSLRGGFSKDNEQFF
TRBV27	TRBD1	CASSLAGGSYGYTF
TRBV7-9	NA	CASSQDTWQPQHF
TRBV11-2	NA	CASSFLTTDTQYF
TRBV5-1	NA	CASSWKPVRGVSYNEQFF